Listed here is a single TCR beta chain. These data belong to a study of T cell responses to AZD1222 COVID-19 vaccine. Study-level background: Second doses that came at about 4 or about 12 weeks were put together.

Germline V gene lookup returns CDR1 LGHNT and CDR2 FRNRAP. The CDR3 runs to 14 residues. Unmatched junction bases numbered 6, after V lost 7 bases and J lost 4 bases. TCRdb's table, derived via immunoSEQ multiplex PCR, lists solely in-frame clones and lacks some. The sample has 110,000 to 150,000 clones, approximately 85% seen once. The receptor was isolated from an adult in good health. The chain links TRBV12-5 to TRBJ2-2, with TRBD1 identical over 7 bases. The starting material was peripheral blood, obtained on day 0 of AZD1222 vaccination. CDR3 in amino acids: CASVRQGGTGELFF. CDR3 sequence (DNA): TGTGCTAGTGTCAGACAGGGTGGCACCGGGGAGCTGTTTTTT.